The 19 T cell receptor beta chains presented below share a single source sample, sequenced in a study of T cell changes during pregnancy in multiple sclerosis. The method was immunoSEQ multiplex PCR; TCRdb's version includes in-frame clones alone and lacks a portion of them. The sample comprises around 31,000 clones, over 75% of which are singletons, and 4.3% rests with the top ten. This specimen was CD8+ T cells from peripheral blood mononuclear cells, taken in the second trimester of pregnancy. Receptor source: a female donor with multiple sclerosis, enrolled in a pregnancy study.

This chain links TRBV4-2 with TRBJ1-1; 9 bases line up with TRBD1. The junction had 9 bases not matched to a gene; V was cut back by 4 bases and J by 3 bases. CDR3 length: 16 amino acids. Germline lookup yields CDR1 LGHNA and CDR2 YNFKEQ. CDR3 bases: TGTGCCAGCAGCCTACGGACAGGGGACGGGTACACTGAAGCTTTCTTT. This codes for CASSLRTGDGYTEAFF.

The J gene is TRBJ1-3, the V gene TRBV19; weak D call: TRBD1 (6 bases). CDR1 and CDR2 from the germline V gene are LNHDA and SQIVND (reference sequence). The CDR3 loop spans 15 amino acids. V lost 7 bases, J lost 0 bases, and 13 bases lay in between. The CDR3 nucleotides are TGTGCCAGTATCGAACGGGGGGCCTCTGGAAACACCATATATTTT. Translated: CASIERGASGNTIYF.

The chain carries TRBV28 and TRBJ2-3, with 7 bases aligning to TRBD2. Germline CDR1 and CDR2: MDHEN and SYDVKM. The CDR3 is made up of 17 amino acids. With 3 bases clipped from V and 0 bases from J, the junction kept 9 bases outside the gene matches. For the CDR3, the DNA is TGTGCCAGCAGTTTTGAAGTCGGCGGGAGAAGCACAGATACGCAGTATTTT. Its protein is CASSFEVGGRSTDTQYF. Full variable domain (missing parts from reference TRBV28 and TRBJ2-3): DVKVTQSSRYLVKRTGEKVFLECVQDMDHENMFWYRQDPGLGLRLIYFSYDVKMKEKGDIPEGYSVSREKKERFSLILESASTNQTSMYLCASSFEVGGRSTDTQYFGPGTRLTVL.

The rearrangement links TRBV4-3 to TRBJ2-1; 7 bases match TRBD2. The CDR3 covers 17 residues. Germline trimming cut 0 bases from V and 5 bases from J; bases unmatched to any gene: 10. Germline CDR1 is LGHNA and CDR2 is YSLEER. The CDR3 reads CASSQDLAGVYDNEQFF. As DNA, the CDR3 is TGCGCCAGCAGCCAAGATCTGGCGGGGGTTTATGACAATGAGCAGTTCTTC.

The chain has TRBV11-2 and TRBJ2-5, with 7 bases identical to TRBD2. V dropped 5 bases and J dropped 5; count of bases not matched to a gene: 14. Per germline, CDR1 SGHAT and CDR2 FQNNGV. CDR3 length: 16 amino acids. CDR3 DNA sequence: TGTGCCAGCAGCCAGGGAACTAGCGTGGGGTCGGAGACCCAGTACTTC. This translates into CASSQGTSVGSETQYF. The full variable domain, rest sourced from reference TRBV11-2 and TRBJ2-5, is EAGVAQSPRYKIIEKRQSVAFWCNPISGHATLYWYQQILGQGPKLLIQFQNNGVVDDSQLPKDRFSAERLKGVDSTLKIQPAKLEDSAVYLCASSQGTSVGSETQYFGPGTRLLVL.

The chain links TRBV29-1 to TRBJ1-5; 8 bases fit TRBD1. The CDR3 consists of 14 residues. V trimming: 3 bases; J trimming: 2 bases; junction bases outside the gene matches: 3. Germline V lookup: CDR1 SQVTM, CDR2 ANQGSEA. The CDR3 here is CSVETGEGNQPQHF. The CDR3 nucleotides read TGCAGCGTTGAGACAGGGGAAGGCAATCAGCCCCAGCATTTT.

The chain combines TRBV4-1 with TRBJ2-1; 10 nucleotides line up with TRBD1. The trim removed 2 bases at V and 6 bases at J, leaving 4 bases unmatched. The V gene's germline CDR1 is MGHRA and CDR2 YSYEKL. This CDR3 is 15 amino acids long. CDR3 nucleotides: TGCGCCAGCAGCCAATTCCGGGACAGGGGCAATGAGCAGTTCTTC. Residues: CASSQFRDRGNEQFF.

V and J are TRBV4-1 and TRBJ1-4; no clear D gene. The CDR3 is 14 residues long. Per the germline V gene, CDR1 is MGHRA and CDR2 is YSYEKL. With 4 bases removed from V and 6 bases from J, the gap between germline ends came to 12 bases. CDR3 residues: CASSPYTTDEKLFF. The CDR3 DNA is TGCGCCAGCAGCCCCTACACTACTGATGAAAAACTGTTTTTT.

The J gene is TRBJ2-3, the V gene TRBV23-1; TRBD2 agrees at 7 bases. TRBV23-1 is an ORF; its function is uncertain. This CDR3 spans 16 amino acids. J gave up 1 base and V 4 bases, and 8 bases lay outside the gene matches. The CDR3 DNA follows: TGCGCCAGCAGTCGCGGGGGACTGTACCGCACAGATACGCAGTATTTT. Protein: CASSRGGLYRTDTQYF.

The gene calls are TRBV15 and TRBJ2-3; 7 bases map to TRBD2. Germline V gene sequence: CDR1 LNHNV, CDR2 YYDKDF (reference sequence). The length of the CDR3 is 15 residues. Losses at the gene ends were 0 bases for V and 4 bases for J; bases not matched to a gene: 4. CDR3 in DNA: TGTGCCACCAGCAGAGATCGAGCGGGATCAGATACGCAGTATTTT. Translated, it gives CATSRDRAGSDTQYF.

The CDR3 spells CASSVTSGSYEQYF. The CDR3 region has the DNA TGTGCCAGCAGTGTAACTAGCGGTTCCTACGAGCAGTACTTC. The gene calls are TRBV27 and TRBJ2-7; 8 bases are a match to TRBD2. Trimming removed 5 bases from V and 1 base from J; junction bases left unmatched: 4. Germline CDR1 reads MNHEY; CDR2 reads SMNVEV (reference sequence). The length of the CDR3 is 14 residues.

V gene TRBV10-3 combines with J gene TRBJ2-5; 9 bases align to TRBD2. The CDR3 totals 18 residues. V gave up 0 bases and J gave up 3 bases; unmatched junction bases: 11. CDR1 ENHRY and CDR2 SYGVKD come from the germline V gene. CDR3 loop: CAISESTTSGPVEETQYF. DNA of the CDR3: TGTGCCATCAGTGAGTCGACGACTAGCGGCCCTGTAGAAGAGACCCAGTACTTC.

This chain links TRBV10-3 with TRBJ2-3; TRBD2 agrees at 11 bases. This CDR3 has 14 amino acids. Germline CDR1 ENHRY, CDR2 SYGVKD. With 10 bases clipped from V and 2 bases from J, the junction kept 5 bases outside the gene matches. The chain's CDR3 is CASGTSGNTDTQYF. The CDR3 DNA reads as TGTGCCAGCGGGACTAGCGGCAACACAGATACGCAGTATTTT.

The chain links TRBV13 to TRBJ1-1; 7 bases match TRBD1. The CDR3 loop spans 14 amino acids. The V and J ends lost 3 bases and 6 bases, in that order; junction bases with no gene match: 7. From germline, CDR1 is PRHDT and CDR2 FYEKMQ (reference sequence). The CDR3 DNA follows: TGTGCCAGCAGCTTGACAGGGTGGGGCGCTGAAGCTTTCTTT. This codes for CASSLTGWGAEAFF. Filled out from reference TRBV13 and TRBJ1-1, the complete variable domain reads AAGVIQSPRHLIKEKRETATLKCYPIPRHDTVYWYQQGPGQDPQFLISFYEKMQSDKGSIPDRFSAQQFSDYHSELNMSSLELGDSALYFCASSLTGWGAEAFFGQGTRLTVV.

This rearrangement joins TRBV25-1 to TRBJ2-1; 7 bases align to TRBD2. The CDR3 is 16 amino acids. The germline V gene encodes CDR1 MGHDK and CDR2 SYGVNS. Germline trimming cut 7 bases from V and 7 bases from J; bases unmatched to any gene: 16. CDR3 protein: CASNWEGLPLGNEQFF. CDR3 sequence (DNA): TGTGCCAGCAATTGGGAGGGACTACCGTTAGGGAATGAGCAGTTCTTC.

The rearrangement links TRBV28 to TRBJ1-1, with 7 bases identical to TRBD1. The CDR3 spans 14 residues. Germline V gene data show CDR1 as MDHEN and CDR2 as SYDVKM. Trimming took 3 bases from V and 1 from J; bases not matched to a gene: 2. Here the CDR3 reads CASSLDRSNTEAFF. DNA for the CDR3: TGTGCCAGCAGTTTGGACAGGTCGAACACTGAAGCTTTCTTT.

Points on this clone: One end of the junction varies from germline; a read error may be responsible. As DNA, the CDR3 is TGTGCCAGCAGTTTAGACCGCTGTGGGGAGGAGGTGATCTTC. This encodes CASSLDRCGEEVIF. This rearrangement joins TRBV27 to TRBJ2-1; D possibly corresponds to TRBD2 (6 bases). Germline V gene data show CDR1 as MNHEY and CDR2 as SMNVEV (reference sequence). The CDR3 runs 14 residues.

The chain has TRBV4-3 and TRBJ2-1; unclear D gene. Germline CDR1 is LGHNA and CDR2 is YSLEER. The length of the CDR3 is 14 residues. V was pared by 3 bases and J by 5 bases, with 11 bases between. CDR3 coding DNA: TGCGCCAGCAGCCACTACCATAGTAACAATGAGCAGTTCTTC. This gives the protein CASSHYHSNNEQFF.

The chain employs TRBV19 and TRBJ1-2, with a tentative D call TRBD1 (5 bases). V shed 0 bases and J shed 6 bases, with 23 bases lying between them. Germline assignment: CDR1 LNHDA and CDR2 SQIVND (reference sequence). The CDR3 loop spans 18 amino acids. CDR3 in amino acids: CASSIDLSRVGVEDGYTF. The CDR3 DNA reads TGTGCCAGTAGTATAGATCTCTCCAGGGTCGGAGTCGAGGATGGCTACACCTTC.